The source of this T cell receptor beta chain is a study of blood T cell repertoires in COVID-19. Across the study: Spain, Italy and the United States supplied samples that represented acute and convalescent COVID-19.

The table lists this clone with a few counts. Clones were sequenced by immunoSEQ multiplex PCR, and TCRdb holds only the in-frame ones, with some missing. The sample consists of some 270,000 clones, about 85% of them appearing once. Germline assignment: CDR1 LNHDA and CDR2 SQIVND (reference sequence). Trimming shortened V by 6 bases and J by 8 bases, and 11 bases separated the two germline ends. The CDR3 totals 13 residues. The rearrangement joins TRBV19 to TRBJ1-6, with a tentative D call TRBD1 (5 bases). This receptor was taken from a woman aged 50 to 60 who had been exposed to COVID-19. The sequenced sample consisted of PBMCs or T cells enriched from blood (not recorded which). CDR3 sequence reads: CASRTVPDSPLHF. The CDR3 DNA is TGTGCCAGTAGGACAGTTCCAGATTCACCCCTCCACTTT.